These 28 T cell receptor beta chains were all obtained from the same sample, sequenced in a study of T-cell memory formation after mild COVID-19. Each CDR3 protein gets one entry after TCRdb re-called the 5' RACE reads with MiXCR. The sample holds 58,000 or so distinct CDR3 sequences, roughly a quarter seen once. The sample consisted of PBMCs or a T cell subset sorted from them (not recorded which). All receptors derive from a man between 18 and 29 years old who had mild COVID-19 (a few samples of this study predate the infection). Cell type and time point are not known.

The chain has TRBV13 and TRBJ1-1; TRBD1 might be the D (6 bases). The CDR3 spans 14 residues. V lost 1 base, J lost 6 bases, and 12 bases lay in between. Germline V gene lookup returns CDR1 PRHDT and CDR2 FYEKMQ (reference sequence). This CDR3 is CASSLAQGIAEAFF. CDR3 nucleotide sequence: TGTGCCAGCAGCTTAGCACAGGGAATAGCTGAAGCTTTCTTT.

The CDR3 sequence: CASSLGGTGWGYTF. The CDR3 DNA sequence: TGTGCCAGCAGCTTGGGCGGGACCGGCTGGGGCTACACCTTC. This chain uses TRBV7-2 with TRBJ1-2, with D tentatively TRBD1 (5 bases). The CDR3 extends over 14 amino acids. V was clipped by 3 bases and J by 8 bases, with 16 bases between them. CDR1 is SGHTA and CDR2 is FQGNSA in the germline V gene. Drawing the rest from reference TRBV7-2 and TRBJ1-2, the complete variable domain is GAGVSQSPSNKVTEKGKDVELRCDPISGHTALYWYRQSLGQGLEFLIYFQGNSAPDKSGLPSDRFSAERTGGSVSTLTIQRTQQEDSAVYLCASSLGGTGWGYTFGSGTRLTVV.

V usage is TRBV5-5 and J usage is TRBJ1-5; no definite D call. V gave up 0 bases and J gave up 1 base, with 11 bases separating them. CDR1 is SGHKS and CDR2 is YYEKEE in the germline V gene (reference sequence). The CDR3 runs to 16 residues. CDR3 DNA sequence: TGTGCCAGCAGCTTGGCCGGGCACCAGAGCAATCAGCCCCAGCATTTT. As protein: CASSLAGHQSNQPQHF.

This clonotype appeared a few times. V is TRBV14 and J is TRBJ2-7, with D tentatively TRBD1 (6 bases). Trimming removed 0 bases at V and 5 bases at J, with 11 bases between. The CDR3 consists of 14 residues. Germline loops: CDR1 SGHDN, CDR2 FVKESK. CDR3 residues: CASSQDFGGDEQYF. The DNA for the CDR3 is TGTGCCAGCAGCCAAGATTTTGGGGGCGACGAGCAGTACTTC.

The V gene is TRBV10-2, the J gene TRBJ2-7; D not resolved. The CDR3 spans 14 residues. V shed 7 bases and J shed 2 bases, with 15 bases lying between them. Germline-derived CDR1 and CDR2 are WSHSY and SAAADI. Here the CDR3 reads CASTEVISTYEQYF. DNA for the CDR3: TGCGCCAGCACCGAGGTGATTTCCACCTACGAGCAGTACTTC.

The rearrangement uses TRBV27 and TRBJ1-5; no reliable D call. Germline CDR1 reads MNHEY; CDR2 reads SMNVEV (reference sequence). V was cut by 1 base and J by 4 bases, with 8 bases left in between. The CDR3 covers 14 residues. This CDR3 is CASSLWPVNQPQHF. Written as DNA, the CDR3 is TGTGCCAGCAGTTTATGGCCGGTTAATCAGCCCCAGCATTTT.

This clonotype was counted a few times. The rearrangement uses TRBV24-1 and TRBJ2-2; D gene uncertain. The V end was cut by 3 bases, the J end by 6 bases, with 7 bases between. Germline V gives CDR1 KGHDR, CDR2 SFDVKD. The CDR3 is made up of 13 amino acids. The CDR3 reads CATSDQTSGELFF. The CDR3 nucleotides are TGTGCCACCAGTGATCAGACCTCCGGGGAGCTGTTTTTT.

This clonotype was seen just once. The chain recombines TRBV5-1 with TRBJ1-1; no reliable D call. V lost 2 bases to trimming and J lost 1 base, with 12 bases between them. The CDR3 spans 15 residues. Per the germline V gene, CDR1 is SGHRS and CDR2 is YFSETQ. In nucleotides, the CDR3 is TGCGCCAGCAGCTTATGGTGGTCTGGGAACACTGAAGCTTTCTTT. Amino acid sequence: CASSLWWSGNTEAFF.

This chain uses TRBV29-1 with TRBJ2-1, with TRBD1 as a possible D gene (5 bases). The germline gives CDR1 SQVTM, CDR2 ANQGSEA. The CDR3 totals 13 residues. V was clipped by 3 bases and J by 7 bases, with 13 bases between them. CDR3 coding DNA: TGCAGCGTTGAGACAATCACAGGTAATGAGCAGTTCTTC. Protein sequence: CSVETITGNEQFF.

The V call is TRBV4-3, the J call TRBJ1-2; D unresolved. Germline values: CDR1 LGHNA, CDR2 YSLEER. V shed 5 bases and J shed 1 base, with 17 bases lying between them. This CDR3 region has 16 residues. This chain's CDR3 is CASSSSSQTFNYGYTF. The CDR3 coding sequence is TGCGCCAGCAGCTCCTCGAGCCAGACGTTTAACTATGGCTACACCTTC.

This clonotype has only a few counts. The chain links TRBV7-2 to TRBJ2-2; D remains unclear. This CDR3 has 12 residues. Germline V gene data show CDR1 as SGHTA and CDR2 as FQGNSA. The germline V and J ends were trimmed by 7 bases and 4 bases, with 7 bases remaining between them. The chain's CDR3 is CASTSTTGELFF. For the CDR3, the DNA is TGTGCCAGCACCTCTACCACCGGGGAGCTGTTTTTT.

This clonotype was seen only a few times. The rearrangement links TRBV12-3 or TRBV12-4 to TRBJ2-3, with D tentatively TRBD2 (5 bases). V lost 1 base, J lost 4 bases, and 9 bases lay in between. The CDR3 has 14 amino acids. The CDR3 loop is CASSLGGFADTQYF. The CDR3 DNA follows: TGTGCCAGCAGTTTAGGCGGGTTTGCAGATACGCAGTATTTT.

Notes on this clonotype: Compared with germline, one end of the junction differs, possibly owing to a read error. This rearrangement joins TRBV25-1 to TRBJ2-1, with 9 bases matching TRBD1. There are 15 residues in the CDR3. The V gene's germline CDR1 is MGHDK and CDR2 SYGVNS. CDR3 DNA sequence: TGTGTCAGCAGTGAATCCGGGACAGGGTCCAATGAGCAGTTCTTC. Amino acids: CVSSESGTGSNEQFF.

This clonotype has more than one count but fewer than ten. V and J are TRBV3-1 and TRBJ2-1; D remains ambiguous. V lost 1 base and J lost 0, with 7 bases in between. The CDR3 is 15 amino acids. Germline V gene lookup returns CDR1 LGHDT and CDR2 YNNKEL (reference sequence). This CDR3 reads CASSQARSSYNEQFF. The CDR3 coding sequence is TGTGCCAGCAGCCAAGCAAGGAGCTCCTACAATGAGCAGTTCTTC.

The V gene is TRBV4-2, the J gene TRBJ1-5, with D uncertain. From germline, CDR1 is LGHNA and CDR2 YNFKEQ. The germline V and J ends were trimmed by 5 bases and 5 bases, with 10 bases remaining between them. The CDR3 contains 13 residues. The CDR3 region has the DNA TGTGCCAGCAGCGCGGTTGGGGATCAGCCCCAGCATTTT. Translation: CASSAVGDQPQHF.

This clonotype has just a few counts. DNA for the CDR3: TGCAGTGCCCCCACACTGGGACAGGGAGACTCTGGGGCCAACGTCCTGACTTTC. This gives the protein CSAPTLGQGDSGANVLTF. The chain combines TRBV20-1 with TRBJ2-6, with 9 nucleotides matching TRBD1. The CDR3 is 18 residues long. Germline lookup yields CDR1 DFQATT and CDR2 SNEGSKA (reference sequence). V gave up 6 bases and J gave up 0 bases; unmatched junction bases: 12.

This clonotype was counted between two and nine times. The V and J genes are TRBV4-3 and TRBJ2-3; no clear D. Trimming removed 1 base from V and 6 bases from J, with 11 bases in between. Per germline, CDR1 LGHNA and CDR2 YSLEER. CDR3 length: 14 amino acids. CDR3 nucleotides: TGCGCCAGCAGCCAAGTTGGTAAGGGTGATACGCAGTATTTT. Protein: CASSQVGKGDTQYF.

V usage is TRBV6-2 or TRBV6-3 and J usage is TRBJ2-5; TRBD1 is a possible D gene (5 bases). Per germline, CDR1 MNHEY and CDR2 SVGEGT. This CDR3 has 16 residues. Trimming cost V 0 bases and J 5 bases, with 16 bases left between them. CDR3 DNA: TGTGCCAGCAGTTACTCCCGGCAGGGTCGGGCGGAGACCCAGTACTTC. It translates to CASSYSRQGRAETQYF.

The chain recombines TRBV7-9 with TRBJ1-2; D ambiguous. Germline V gene data show CDR1 as SEHNR and CDR2 as FQNEAQ (reference sequence). CDR3 length equals 12 residues. Between the trimmed V and J ends, which lost 3 bases and 8 bases, there was a span of 10 bases. Written as DNA, the CDR3 is TGTGCCAGCAGCTTGTTTCGCGGCGGCTACACCTTC. It translates to CASSLFRGGYTF.

This sequence joins TRBV6-6 and TRBJ2-1, with D possibly being TRBD1 (6 bases). CDR1 MNHNY and CDR2 SVGAGI come from the germline V gene (reference sequence). The CDR3 sequence is 13 residues long. Trimming took off 8 bases at V and 6 bases at J, with 14 bases between the two ends. The CDR3 DNA is TGTGCCAGCGCCAGGGGCAGTACCAATGAGCAGTTCTTC. Protein: CASARGSTNEQFF.

This chain connects TRBV3-1 to TRBJ2-7; tentatively, D is TRBD2 (5 bases). This CDR3 contains 13 residues. Trimming removed 3 bases at V and 7 bases at J, with 13 bases between. Germline values: CDR1 LGHDT, CDR2 YNNKEL (reference sequence). Here the CDR3 DNA reads TGTGCCAGCAGCCAGGTCACAACGGGGGAGCAGTACTTC. It encodes CASSQVTTGEQYF.

This chain's CDR3 is CASSPTELNTEAFF. Written as DNA, the CDR3 is TGTGCCAGCAGCCCGACCGAACTAAACACTGAAGCTTTCTTT. This chain joins TRBV4-2 and TRBJ1-1; no firm D call. Germline V lookup: CDR1 LGHNA, CDR2 YNFKEQ. This CDR3 has 14 residues. V lost 4 bases and J 2 bases, leaving 11 bases between the germline ends.

This clonotype was detected a few times. V gene TRBV9 combines with J gene TRBJ2-7, with 7 bases matching TRBD1. The CDR3 sequence is 12 residues long. In germline, CDR1 is SGDLS, CDR2 YYNGEE. J lost 6 bases, V lost 3 bases, and 3 bases had no gene match. The CDR3 spells CASSGEGAEQYF. The CDR3 DNA follows: TGTGCCAGCAGCGGCGAGGGGGCCGAGCAGTACTTC. Drawing the rest from reference TRBV9 and TRBJ2-7, the complete variable domain is DSGVTQTPKHLITATGQRVTLRCSPRSGDLSVYWYQQSLDQGLQFLIQYYNGEERAKGNILERFSAQQFPDLHSELNLSSLELGDSALYFCASSGEGAEQYFGPGTRLTVT.

This clonotype appeared a few times. V gene TRBV27 combines with J gene TRBJ2-5; 7 bases are shared with TRBD1. CDR1 and CDR2 (germline): MNHEY, SMNVEV (reference sequence). The CDR3 totals 16 residues. V lost 3 bases and J lost 4; bases outside the gene matches: 11. CDR3 sequence reads: CASSLGRQGWGETQYF. CDR3 nucleotides: TGTGCCAGCAGTTTGGGCAGACAGGGTTGGGGAGAGACCCAGTACTTC.

This clonotype was counted between two and nine times. The genes are TRBV5-1 and TRBJ1-1; the D is unclear. From germline, CDR1 is SGHRS and CDR2 YFSETQ. The CDR3 runs to 12 residues. V was pared by 3 bases and J by 5 bases, with 8 bases between. The DNA of the CDR3 is TGCGCCAGCAGCTCCATTGGGACTGAAGCTTTCTTT. It specifies CASSSIGTEAFF.

The chain links TRBV6-5 to TRBJ1-1, with D possibly matching TRBD1 (5 bases). This CDR3 is built from 17 residues. V lost 0 bases and J lost 1, with 15 bases in between. Germline CDR1 MNHEY, CDR2 SVGAGI. The CDR3 DNA is TGTGCCAGCAGTTACTCTGCTCCAATCGGGGGGAACACTGAAGCTTTCTTT. This encodes CASSYSAPIGGNTEAFF.

This rearrangement joins TRBV7-8 to TRBJ2-3; D ambiguous. Trimming left V 1 base short and J 0 bases short, with 8 bases between. Germline values: CDR1 SGHVS, CDR2 FQNEAQ. The CDR3 sequence is 15 residues long. This CDR3 is CASSLVASSTDTQYF. The CDR3 DNA follows: TGTGCCAGCAGCTTAGTCGCCAGTAGCACAGATACGCAGTATTTT.

The genes are TRBV7-7 and TRBJ2-7; D may be TRBD2 (5 bases). The CDR3 has 14 residues. Germline-derived CDR1 and CDR2 are SSHAT and FNYEAQ (reference sequence). CDR3 in amino acids: CASSFLPGTYEQYV. CDR3 bases: TGTGCTAGCAGCTTTTTGCCGGGGACCTACGAGCAGTACGTC.